The rows below give T cell receptor beta chains drawn from one sample of a study of CD8 T cells in ankylosing spondylitis. In TCRdb, the 5' RACE reads were re-called with MiXCR into one record per CDR3 protein. Among 450,000 or so distinct CDR3 sequences listed, roughly 26% were seen once. The sequencing input was blood, either unsorted or a sorted T cell fraction (not recorded which). The source of these receptors is a male donor with ankylosing spondylitis. CDR3s include the opening cysteine and the closing phenylalanine or tryptophan. Some rows have no size entry. The others give once, few or many, or a class for an expanded clone.

J gene	V gene	clone size	CDR3 protein
TRBJ2-1	TRBV2	few	CASGGGYSEQFF
TRBJ2-3	TRBV5-1	.	CASSLRISTDTQYF
TRBJ2-7	TRBV29-1	few	CSVDRLAGGYEQYF
TRBJ2-1	TRBV20-1	few	CSAGDRPHNEQFF
TRBJ1-3	TRBV5-1	.	CASSLTGLSGNTIYF
TRBJ2-1	TRBV7-9	.	CASSSNTGVSVEQFF
TRBJ1-5	TRBV2	few	CASSAEGPPKHF
TRBJ2-5	TRBV11-2	.	CASSLVGHGGGETQYF
TRBJ2-2	TRBV10-3	many	CAIRDSLAGANTGELFF
TRBJ2-7	TRBV15	few	CATSKLAGAGEQYF
TRBJ2-5	TRBV20-1	few	CSARDGALWGRDQETQYF
TRBJ1-3	TRBV24-1	.	CATSDYRQGDSGNTIYF
TRBJ1-2	TRBV11-2	few	CASSLGYTSTNYGYTF
TRBJ2-2	TRBV10-2	few	CASKRGAGGTGELFF
TRBJ1-1	TRBV24-1	.	CATRGRDRVEAFF
TRBJ2-1	TRBV7-2	.	CASSPDREIRDEQFF
TRBJ1-2	TRBV12-3/TRBV12-4	once	CASSFIGGRSDYTF
TRBJ2-2	TRBV6-2/TRBV6-3	.	CASRSQGIGELFF
TRBJ2-1	TRBV5-1	.	CASSKEQVSSYNEQFF
TRBJ2-7	TRBV12-3/TRBV12-4	many	CASSFGTGIGEQYF
TRBJ1-1	TRBV20-1	.	CSAPVIRTEAFF
TRBJ1-1	TRBV29-1	few	CSPDSTEAFF
TRBJ2-5	TRBV20-1	.	CSARGARGSQETQYF
TRBJ2-5	TRBV7-8	few	CASSLGQGRGGETQYF
TRBJ2-1	TRBV5-1	.	CASSPGLAGVRSNEQFF
TRBJ2-3	TRBV20-1	few	CSVSLSRNTDTQYF
TRBJ2-7	TRBV20-1	.	CSARADRIYEQYF
TRBJ1-6	TRBV25-1	.	CASSDRVENSPLHF
TRBJ1-1	TRBV20-1	.	CSATGAQNTEAFF
TRBJ2-1	TRBV2	.	CASVLDRVSHEQFF
TRBJ2-2	TRBV29-1	few	CSADRGANTGELFF
TRBJ2-3	TRBV27	few	CASSLKGISTDTQYF
TRBJ1-1	TRBV7-8	few	CASSLAAGETEAFF
TRBJ1-1	TRBV3-1	few	CASSQLGQGTEAFF
TRBJ2-3	TRBV14	few	CASSPRGASMGLDTQYF
TRBJ2-1	TRBV7-6	once	CASSLGGRISYNEQFF
TRBJ1-3	TRBV20-1	few	CSARDARDGNTIYF
TRBJ1-4	TRBV29-1	few	CSVWDSATNEKLFF
TRBJ1-1	TRBV7-2	.	CASSLSIGWNTEAFF
TRBJ2-1	TRBV7-9	few	CASSWTSGRNEQFF
TRBJ2-7	TRBV3-1	few	CASSLTSSHYEQYF
TRBJ2-2	TRBV27	few	CASSISPLAGGAMGELFF
TRBJ1-2	TRBV5-1	.	CASSLSPQGVNFGYTF
TRBJ2-3	TRBV12-3/TRBV12-4	.	CASSAQGLGADTQYF
TRBJ2-3	TRBV12-3/TRBV12-4	.	CASSVLTSGQYF
TRBJ2-7	TRBV24-1	once	CATSDSRGISKISYEQYF
TRBJ1-1	TRBV12-3/TRBV12-4	.	CASSPRGEAFF